This TCR beta chain was captured by sequencing in a study of blood T cell repertoires in COVID-19. Profiled with immunoSEQ multiplex PCR; TCRdb holds only in-frame clones, not every one. Of under 150,000 clones in the sample, around 80% were seen once. With 0 bases removed from V and 4 bases from J, the gap between germline ends came to 13 bases. The CDR3 has 16 amino acids. CDR1 is LGHNA and CDR2 is YSLEER in the germline V gene. The source of this sequence is a woman older than 75 in a cohort sampled during active or convalescent COVID-19. The chain is built from TRBV4-3 and TRBJ1-5; D is unresolved. The material sequenced was peripheral blood. The CDR3 region is CASSQDRFGGNQPQHF. The CDR3 coding sequence is TGCGCCAGCAGCCAAGATCGGTTCGGAGGGAATCAGCCCCAGCATTTT.